The clone carrying this TCR beta chain was seen more than once but under ten times. Its antigen is not identified. At one of its ends the junction is not consistent with the germline gene, which may arise from a read error. These data come from a study of T cells in Graves' hyperthyroidism and ophthalmopathy. The CDR3 regions of TCR beta were amplified from RNA transcripts. With the HTBI primer set, the TCR CDR3 went through a first round of RT-PCR. TCRdb re-derived calls from the multiplex PCR reads in MiXCR, one entry per CDR3 protein. This sample has 550,000 to 600,000 distinct CDR3 sequences, with 35% to 55% found just once. Study-level points and caveats: Ophthalmopathy was predicted by the model a median of about six months ahead of onset. Most clonotypes that expanded in the thyroid above 0.001 also showed up in blood.

The germline V gene encodes CDR1 SEHNR and CDR2 FQNEAQ (reference sequence). The length of the CDR3 is 15 residues. Sequenced input: peripheral blood or thyroid tissue (not recorded which). The sequence was collected from an adult woman with Graves' disease, either hyperthyroidism or ophthalmopathy (not recorded which). J is TRBJ2-2 and V is TRBV7-9; D possibly matches TRBD1 or TRBD2 (6 bases each). This CDR3 reads CANSFGGQNTGELFF. The CDR3 DNA is TGTGCCAACAGCTTTGGGGGGCAGAACACCGGGGAGCTGTTTTTT.